This note documents a single TCR beta chain sequence. Its antigen is not identified. The data were obtained in a study of graft-versus-host responses after intestinal transplantation. Libraries were prepared by immunoSEQ multiplex PCR; TCRdb keeps only in-frame clonotypes and omits some of them. The repertoire holds some 55,000 clones, with roughly 89% as singletons. The CDR3 has 15 residues. The V gene's germline CDR1 is SQVTM and CDR2 ANQGSEA. V was clipped by 4 bases and J by 4 bases; unmatched bases: 10. General study points: Analysis identified GvH clones in recipient marrow, with some appearing first in ileum or blood. Early post-transplant HvG declines tracked with peak circulating GvH clone levels.

The input for sequencing was PBMCs, taken nearly 670 days after intestinal transplant. The chain joins TRBV29-1 to TRBJ2-5; 9 nucleotides align to TRBD1. The receptor's source is a human patient who received an intestinal transplant, so some T cells may come from the graft donor. The CDR3 DNA is TGCAGCGTTGTAAGGGGGACAGGGCGACGAGAGACCCAGTACTTC. This gives the protein CSVVRGTGRRETQYF.